This entry concerns a single T cell receptor (beta chain). This clonotype was seen ten or more times. Its antigen is unknown. No base qualities exist here, and no much larger clone lies one base off it. The TCR beta CDR3 region was amplified from genomic DNA by two rounds of multiplex PCR. The first PCR round used primers specific to each TRBV and TRBJ gene, with sequences filed in Chinese patent CN105087789A. The second PCR round used universal primers. The Roche High Pure PCR Template Preparation Kit was used to extract genomic DNA from frozen PBMCs. Libraries were sequenced paired-end with 151 bp reads on an Illumina HiSeq 3000. Under the source paper's analysis protocol: CutAdapt was used to remove raw reads lacking the multiplex PCR primer sequences. High-quality paired reads were merged into contigs with PEAR. By aligning each contig to reference sequences, MiXCR assigned the TRB V, D and J gene segments to that contig. CDR3 sequences were clustered by base quality and sequence similarity to remove sequencing errors. Diversity was calculated as Shannon entropy divided by the natural log of the number of productive TCR sequences. Clonality was computed as one minus the ratio of Shannon entropy to the natural log of the number of unique clonotypes. The Youden index of ROC curves was used to select progression-free survival cut-offs for repertoire metrics, and analyses were performed in R 3.5.3. TCRdb reprocessing: public reads trimmed at Q25 with fastp, clones called with MiXCR, in-frame beta chains kept. A single entry per CDR3 protein holds the most common genes and DNA from its merged rows. The V and J calls, along with clone size, are taken from TCRdb and not from the paper's own processing. Present in this sample are tens of thousands of distinct CDR3 sequences, about 41% of which were seen just once. Of the sample, around 33% falls within the top ten clones.

From a lookup of the germline V gene, CDR1 and CDR2 are SQVTM and ANQGSEA. V trim: 4 bases; J trim: 6 bases; unmatched bases: 6. Reading from cysteine to phenylalanine, the CDR3 counts 14 amino acids. Only the CDR3 part of the read is kept: 42 bases, read in frame from the first base. This sample stems from a study of prognosis after radiotherapy for stage I lung cancer (dated by TCRdb to 2020 to 2022). Background for the entire study: Between early 2018 and January 2019, about 19 stage I NSCLC patients were enrolled in Nanjing, China. Under 15 cases involved newly diagnosed primary stage I lung tumors, and roughly 5 involved oligometastatic NSCLC subsequent to surgical resection of the primary tumor. Every patient was deemed medically inoperable, about a dozen because of comorbidities and roughly 7 because they refused surgery. The cohort was made up of roughly 13 men and about 6 women, with a median age of 74.5 years and an age range of roughly 50 to 95 years. Tumor histology was squamous cell carcinoma in roughly 7 patients and adenocarcinoma in about a dozen. Using image-guided IMRT or VMAT, SBRT was delivered in 3 to 5 fractions at a biologically effective dose of at least 100 Gy. Concurrent therapy was not administered to any patient alongside SBRT. Four of the 19 patients developed distant metastases after SBRT, at a median of approximately 7 months; the other 15 showed no significant progression. The study profiled peripheral blood TCR beta repertoires from stage I NSCLC patients before and after stereotactic body radiotherapy and related them to distant failure. For each of the 20 or so patients, one blood sample was taken before SBRT and one after, so the study sequenced around 40 samples in total.

Broad study findings and their caveats: All reported P values were unadjusted for multiple comparisons. The small cohort and short follow-up limited the study, so independent validation of the findings is needed. Post-SBRT Shannon entropy and its change from baseline were lower in patients who developed distant metastases; baseline Shannon entropy was not associated with metastases. Tumor specificity of expanded TCR clones was not determined. Differences by metastasis status were reportedly seen in TRBV and TRBJ usage frequencies, involving two V genes at baseline and, after SBRT, nine V genes and two J genes. Unique TCR clone counts fell after SBRT (median about 9,800 before versus roughly 6,200 after; Wilcoxon paired P=0.011).

No patient had a history of other malignancies or prior chemotherapy or radiotherapy, and all had node-negative disease on CT and PET/CT. At each of two time points, roughly 5.7 milliliters of peripheral venous blood were collected into EDTA tubes. PBMCs were isolated by Ficoll-Paque Plus density-gradient centrifugation. Right after collection, samples were placed at -80 degrees C and kept there until analysis. This chain joins TRBV29-1 to TRBJ2-1; 10 bases in the junction line up with TRBD2. The clonotype was recovered from a donor over 45 with non-small cell lung cancer. The material sequenced was PBMCs, taken before or after stereotactic body radiation therapy (not recorded which). Read as DNA, the sequence is TGCAGCGTTGTGCTAGCGGGAGTTAGCAATGAGCAGTTCTTC. This sequence encodes CSVVLAGVSNEQFF.